Below, one T cell receptor beta chain is given with its context. What it recognizes is unknown. Trimming removed 4 bases at V and 2 bases at J, with 15 bases between. Germline V gene data show CDR1 as SGHRS and CDR2 as YFSETQ. The CDR3 has 15 residues. The data stem from a study of T-cell memory formation after mild COVID-19. For the study at large: TCR clustering was largely donor specific. The study's findings and limits: Researchers found some responding clones in pre-infection memory, a sign that cross-reactive memory joined. Proof of SARS-CoV-2 specificity was absent for the second-wave clones that crested on day 37.

Researchers used 5'RACE with constant-segment primers to make TCR alpha and TCR beta cDNA libraries that carry sample barcodes and UMIs. One entry per CDR3 protein, called by TCRdb with MiXCR from the 5' RACE reads. Among over 400,000 distinct CDR3 sequences listed, less than 25% were seen once. Sequencing was carried out using PBMCs or a T cell subset sorted from them (not recorded which). The gene calls are TRBV5-1 and TRBJ2-5; the D gene is possibly TRBD1 (6 bases). This TCR was recovered from an adult woman who had mild COVID-19 (a few samples of this study predate the infection). Cell type and time point are not known. The CDR3 DNA reads as TGCGCCAGCAGCCGGTCTCAGGGGTCTCAAGAGACCCAGTACTTC. It codes for CASSRSQGSQETQYF.